A single T cell receptor beta chain is shown here with its context. Its antigen remains unknown. The study ran its PCR with 60 Vbeta and 13 Jbeta primers. The repertoire was sequenced with immunoSEQ multiplex PCR; TCRdb's copy has only in-frame clones and lacks some. There are 120,000 or so clones in the sample; approximately 80% occur only once, and over 1% lies in the top ten. The sample is drawn from a study of cytomegalovirus exposure and HLA in healthy donors. Study findings and constraints: A few chains linked to CMV were shown in vitro to be specific for CMV antigens. A later analysis linked a missense DCLRE1C variant to TCR beta V- and J-gene trimming.

The V segment lost 2 bases and the J segment 3 bases; nucleotides outside the gene matches: 5. The CDR3 contains 15 residues. CDR1 is SGHAT, CDR2 FQNNGV, per germline. This chain links TRBV11-2 with TRBJ2-7, with 9 bases that match TRBD1. This receptor was identified in a human donor in good health. Sequencing was performed on PBMCs. The CDR3 coding sequence is TGTGCCAGCAGCTTAAACCGGGACAGGGTCTACGAGCAGTACTTC. It translates to CASSLNRDRVYEQYF.